These 15 T cell receptor beta chains share one sample of origin, sequenced in a study of blood T cell repertoires in COVID-19 (dated by TCRdb to the early 2020s). The library came from the immunoSEQ multiplex PCR assay. TCRdb provides this immuneACCESS table in a form limited to in-frame rearrangements. Some clones are lacking; in checked studies, under half of them reflect an unresolved V gene, and why the rest are absent is not known. Present in this sample are around 78,000 clones, roughly 90% of which were seen just once. The top ten constitute 25% to 30% of the sample. The sample consisted of peripheral blood. The receptors originated from a man aged 50 to 60 with active or convalescent COVID-19.

The CDR3 region has the DNA TGTGCCAGCAGTTACTCCGGGACTAGCGGGAGGGCTGTTGTGTTCTTC. It encodes CASSYSGTSGRAVVFF. The chain links TRBV6-5 to TRBJ2-1, with 16 bases matching TRBD2. V was clipped by 0 bases and J by 15 bases; unmatched bases: 8. Germline V lookup: CDR1 MNHEY, CDR2 SVGAGI. The CDR3 has 16 amino acids.

The chain links TRBV19 to TRBJ2-5, with 7 nucleotides matching TRBD1. The CDR3 extends over 15 amino acids. Trimming took 5 bases from V and 4 from J; bases not matched to a gene: 10. Germline CDR1 reads LNHDA; CDR2 reads SQIVND (reference sequence). The CDR3 here is CASSGETGFGETQYF. CDR3 bases: TGTGCCAGTAGTGGAGAGACAGGGTTCGGAGAGACCCAGTACTTC.

The chain combines TRBV3-1 (or the pseudogene TRBV3-2) with TRBJ2-5, with TRBD2 matching 10 bases. This CDR3 comprises 16 residues. The germline gives CDR1 LGHDT, CDR2 YNNKEL (reference sequence). The trim removed 3 bases at V and 6 bases at J, leaving 10 bases unmatched. Written as DNA, the CDR3 is TGTGCCAGCAGCCATGACCTAGCGGGAGCTTTGAAGACCCAGTACTTC. Translating gives CASSHDLAGALKTQYF.

The rearrangement joins TRBV5-6 to TRBJ2-7; D is possibly TRBD1 (6 bases). This CDR3 is built from 14 residues. The V gene's germline CDR1 is SGHDT and CDR2 YYEEEE. Trimming cost V 4 bases and J 1 base, with 12 bases left between them. Written as DNA, the CDR3 is TGTGCCAGCAGCCACAGGGTTGGGTCCTACGAGCAGTACTTC. Translating it yields CASSHRVGSYEQYF.

V usage is TRBV12-3 or TRBV12-4 and J usage is TRBJ1-5; D might be TRBD1 (6 bases). V lost 6 bases, J lost 7 bases, and 13 bases lay in between. This CDR3 has 13 residues. The CDR3 loop is CASSEKQGQPQHF. DNA for the CDR3: TGTGCCAGCAGCGAAAAGCAGGGGCAGCCCCAGCATTTT.

In its sample, this clone was seen once. This chain connects TRBV4-3 to TRBJ1-1; 7 bases are shared with TRBD1. Germline V gene lookup returns CDR1 LGHNA and CDR2 YSLEER. The CDR3 sequence is 14 residues long. Trimming took 5 bases from V and 2 from J; bases not matched to a gene: 5. The CDR3, as DNA: TGCGCCAGCAGCAGGACAGGAGGAAACACTGAAGCTTTCTTT. It codes for CASSRTGGNTEAFF.

In its sample, this clone was seen once. The chain links TRBV9 to TRBJ2-3, with 12 bases identical to TRBD2. The CDR3 has 15 residues. The J segment lost 1 base and the V segment lost 4 bases, leaving 1 base of the junction unmatched. Germline V gives CDR1 SGDLS, CDR2 YYNGEE. The CDR3 nucleotides read TGTGCCAGCAGCCCTAGCGGGGGGGGCACAGATACGCAGTATTTT. This codes for CASSPSGGGTDTQYF.

V usage is TRBV7-2 and J usage is TRBJ1-5; D call uncertain. The CDR3 is 15 amino acids. Germline assignment: CDR1 SGHTA and CDR2 FQGNSA. Trimming left V 3 bases short and J 0 bases short, with 9 bases between. The DNA for the CDR3 is TGTGCCAGCAGCTTCGACATTTCTAGCAATCAGCCCCAGCATTTT. It encodes CASSFDISSNQPQHF.

The rearrangement uses TRBV29-1 and TRBJ2-7; D may be TRBD2 (5 bases). The CDR3 has 14 residues. V gave up 2 bases and J gave up 0 bases, with 11 bases separating them. CDR1 is SQVTM and CDR2 is ANQGSEA in the germline V gene. This CDR3 reads CSVERGSGSYEQYF. The CDR3 DNA is TGCAGCGTTGAACGCGGAAGCGGCTCCTACGAGCAGTACTTC.

In nucleotides, the CDR3 is TGTGCCACCAGCAGAGATATGATGGATTGGGGAGCCACAGATACGCAGTATTTT. Its protein is CATSRDMMDWGATDTQYF. The V gene is TRBV15, the J gene TRBJ2-3, with D perhaps matching TRBD2 (5 bases). The CDR3 is 18 amino acids. CDR1 and CDR2 from the germline V gene are LNHNV and YYDKDF (reference sequence). Trimming left V 0 bases short and J 2 bases short, with 18 bases between.

This chain joins TRBV7-9 and TRBJ1-1; possibly TRBD1 for D (5 bases). Trimming left V 10 bases short and J 4 bases short, with 10 bases between. Germline CDR1 is SEHNR and CDR2 is FQNEAQ (reference sequence). This CDR3 spans 11 amino acids. CDR3 loop: CAIGGATEAFF. Here the CDR3 DNA reads TGTGCCATCGGAGGGGCCACTGAAGCTTTCTTT.

The V gene is TRBV7-2, the J gene TRBJ2-3; the match to TRBD2 covers 10 bases. Germline CDR1 is SGHTA and CDR2 is FQGNSA. Unmatched junction bases numbered 16, after V lost 5 bases and J lost 8 bases. CDR3 size: 17 residues. The CDR3: CASSLPKLAGSRGTQYF. In nucleotides, the CDR3 is TGTGCCAGCAGCCTACCAAAACTAGCGGGGTCCCGGGGTACGCAGTATTTT.

J is TRBJ2-7 and V is TRBV19; 10 positions agree with TRBD2. The CDR3 sequence is 14 residues long. With V trimmed by 3 bases and J by 4 bases, 3 bases remained unmatched. Germline CDR1 reads LNHDA; CDR2 reads SQIVND (reference sequence). The chain's CDR3 is CASSIRLAGYEQYF. For the CDR3, the DNA is TGTGCCAGTAGTATCCGACTAGCGGGTTACGAGCAGTACTTC.

The chain employs TRBV20-1 and TRBJ2-2; 8 nucleotides align to TRBD2. Per the germline V gene, CDR1 is DFQATT and CDR2 is SNEGSKA (reference sequence). The CDR3 has 14 residues. V shed 3 bases, J shed 5 bases, and the junction held 5 bases outside the gene matches. CDR3 amino acids: CSASPGLDTGELFF. In DNA form, the CDR3 reads TGCAGTGCTAGTCCGGGACTAGATACCGGGGAGCTGTTTTTT.

This sequence joins TRBV5-5 and TRBJ2-3; 10 positions match TRBD2. There are 15 residues in the CDR3. V was pared by 3 bases and J by 0 bases, with 1 base of the junction left unmatched. In germline, CDR1 is SGHKS, CDR2 YYEKEE (reference sequence). The CDR3 region has the DNA TGTGCCAGCAGCTCTAGCGGGAGAAGCACAGATACGCAGTATTTT. Encoded protein: CASSSSGRSTDTQYF.